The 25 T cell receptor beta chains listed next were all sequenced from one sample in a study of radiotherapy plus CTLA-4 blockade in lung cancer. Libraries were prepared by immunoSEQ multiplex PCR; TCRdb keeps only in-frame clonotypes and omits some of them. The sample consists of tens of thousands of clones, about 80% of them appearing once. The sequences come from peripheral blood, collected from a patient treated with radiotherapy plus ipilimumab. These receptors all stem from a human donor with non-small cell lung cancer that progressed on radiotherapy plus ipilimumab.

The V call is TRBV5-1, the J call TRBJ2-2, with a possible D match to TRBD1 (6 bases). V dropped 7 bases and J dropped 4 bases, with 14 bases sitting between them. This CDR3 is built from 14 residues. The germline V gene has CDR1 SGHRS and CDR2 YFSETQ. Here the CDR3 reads CASGGKGLTGELFF. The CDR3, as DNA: TGCGCCAGCGGGGGCAAGGGGCTCACCGGGGAGCTGTTTTTT. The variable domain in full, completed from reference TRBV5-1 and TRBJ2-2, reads KAGVTQTPRYLIKTRGQQVTLSCSPISGHRSVSWYQQTPGQGLQFLFEYFSETQRNKGNFPGRFSGRQFSNSRSEMNVSTLELGDSALYLCASGGKGLTGELFFGEGSRLTVL.

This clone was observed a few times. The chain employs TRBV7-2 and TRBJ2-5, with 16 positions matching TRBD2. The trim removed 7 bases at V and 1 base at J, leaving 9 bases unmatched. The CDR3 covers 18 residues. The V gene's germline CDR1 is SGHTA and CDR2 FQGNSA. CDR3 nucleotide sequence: TGTGCCAGCACTCCTGGGACTAGCGGGAGGGCCTCCCAAGAGACCCAGTACTTC. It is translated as CASTPGTSGRASQETQYF.

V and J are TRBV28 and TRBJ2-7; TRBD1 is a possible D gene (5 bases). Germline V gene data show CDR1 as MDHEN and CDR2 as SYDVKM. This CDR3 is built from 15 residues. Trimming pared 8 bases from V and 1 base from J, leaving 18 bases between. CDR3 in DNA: TGTGCCAGCTGTACAGGTAGCTGGGTATCCTACGAGCAGTACTTC. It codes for CASCTGSWVSYEQYF.

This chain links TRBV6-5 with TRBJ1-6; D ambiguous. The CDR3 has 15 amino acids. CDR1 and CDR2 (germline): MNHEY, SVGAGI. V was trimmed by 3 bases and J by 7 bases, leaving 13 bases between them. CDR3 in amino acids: CASSYLSRGNSPLHF. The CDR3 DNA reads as TGTGCCAGCAGTTATTTAAGTCGAGGGAATTCACCCCTCCACTTT.

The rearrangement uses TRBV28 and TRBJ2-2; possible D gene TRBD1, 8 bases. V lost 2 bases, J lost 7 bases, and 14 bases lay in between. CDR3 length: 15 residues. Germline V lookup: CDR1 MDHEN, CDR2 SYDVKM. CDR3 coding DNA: TGTGCCAGCAGTTTAACAGGGGGGGAACACGGGGAGCTGTTTTTT. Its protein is CASSLTGGEHGELFF.

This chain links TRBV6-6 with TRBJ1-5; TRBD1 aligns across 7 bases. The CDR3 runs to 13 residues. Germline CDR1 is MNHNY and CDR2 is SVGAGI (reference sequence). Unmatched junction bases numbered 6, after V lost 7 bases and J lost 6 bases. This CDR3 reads CASTGQAGQPQHF. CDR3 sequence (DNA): TGTGCCAGCACCGGACAGGCTGGTCAGCCCCAGCATTTT.

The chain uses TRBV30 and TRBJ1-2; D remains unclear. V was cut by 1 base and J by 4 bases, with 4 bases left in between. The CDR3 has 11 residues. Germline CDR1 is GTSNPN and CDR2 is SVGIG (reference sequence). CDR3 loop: CAWSAGYGYTF. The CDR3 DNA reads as TGTGCCTGGAGTGCAGGCTATGGCTACACCTTC.

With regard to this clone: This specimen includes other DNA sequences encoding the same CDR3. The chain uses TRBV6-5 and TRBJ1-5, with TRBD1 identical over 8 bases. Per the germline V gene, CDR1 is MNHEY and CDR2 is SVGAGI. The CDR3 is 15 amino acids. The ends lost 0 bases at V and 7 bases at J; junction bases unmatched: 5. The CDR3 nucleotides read TGTGCCAGCAGTTACTCTCAGGGGGCGGGGCAGCCCCAGCATTTT. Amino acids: CASSYSQGAGQPQHF.

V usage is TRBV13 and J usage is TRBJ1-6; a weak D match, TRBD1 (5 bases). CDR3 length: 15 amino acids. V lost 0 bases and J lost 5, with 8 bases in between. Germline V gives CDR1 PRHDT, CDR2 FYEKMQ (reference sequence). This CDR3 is CASSLGGTNNSPLHF. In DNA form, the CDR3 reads TGTGCCAGCAGCTTAGGCGGGACCAATAATTCACCCCTCCACTTT.

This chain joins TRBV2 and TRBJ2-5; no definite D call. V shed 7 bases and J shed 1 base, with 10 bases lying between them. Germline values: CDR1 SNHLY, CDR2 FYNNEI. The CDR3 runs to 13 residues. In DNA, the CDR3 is TGTGCCAGCAATGAGGCGGTCCAAGAGACCCAGTACTTC. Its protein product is CASNEAVQETQYF.

CDR3 amino acids: CASSHGSAGANVLTF. As DNA, the CDR3 is TGTGCCAGCAGCCACGGGTCAGCGGGGGCCAACGTCCTGACTTTC. The rearrangement uses TRBV7-3 and TRBJ2-6; no clear D. The ends were cut back, 5 bases at V and 4 bases at J, with 12 bases in the middle. Germline V gene lookup returns CDR1 SGHTA and CDR2 FQGTGA. This CDR3 has 15 residues.

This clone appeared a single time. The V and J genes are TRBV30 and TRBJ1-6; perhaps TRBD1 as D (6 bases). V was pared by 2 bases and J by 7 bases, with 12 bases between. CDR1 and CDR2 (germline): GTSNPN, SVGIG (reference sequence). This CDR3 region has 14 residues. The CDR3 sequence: CAWSTTGPNSPLHF. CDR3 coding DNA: TGTGCCTGGAGTACCACAGGGCCCAATTCACCCCTCCACTTT.

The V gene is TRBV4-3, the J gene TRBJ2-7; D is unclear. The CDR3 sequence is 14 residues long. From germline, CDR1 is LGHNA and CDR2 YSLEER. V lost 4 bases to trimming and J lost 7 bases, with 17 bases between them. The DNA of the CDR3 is TGCGCCAGCAGCCCCCTAACATTGTTCGGTGAGCAGTACTTC. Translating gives CASSPLTLFGEQYF.

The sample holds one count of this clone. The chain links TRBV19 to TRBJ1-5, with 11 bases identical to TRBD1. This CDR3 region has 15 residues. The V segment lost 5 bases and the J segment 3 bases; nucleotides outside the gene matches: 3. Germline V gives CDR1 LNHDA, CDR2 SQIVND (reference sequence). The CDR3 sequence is CASSSDRGPNQPQHF. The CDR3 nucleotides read TGTGCCAGTAGTTCGGACAGGGGGCCCAATCAGCCCCAGCATTTT.

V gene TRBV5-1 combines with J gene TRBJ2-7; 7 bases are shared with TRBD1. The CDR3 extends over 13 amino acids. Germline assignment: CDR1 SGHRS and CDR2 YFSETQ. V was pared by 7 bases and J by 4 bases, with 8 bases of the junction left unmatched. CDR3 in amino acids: CASGTGTAYEQYF. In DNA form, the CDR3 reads TGCGCCAGCGGCACCGGGACAGCATACGAGCAGTACTTC.

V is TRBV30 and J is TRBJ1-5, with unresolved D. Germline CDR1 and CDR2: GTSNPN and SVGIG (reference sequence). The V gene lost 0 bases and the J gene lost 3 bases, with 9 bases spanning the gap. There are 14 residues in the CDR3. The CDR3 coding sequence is TGTGCCTGGAGTGTCAGAAAGGTCAATCAGCCCCAGCATTTT. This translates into CAWSVRKVNQPQHF. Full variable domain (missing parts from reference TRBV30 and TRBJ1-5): SQTIHQWPATLVQPVGSPLSLECTVEGTSNPNLYWYRQAAGRGLQLLFYSVGIGQISSEVPQNLSASRPQDRQFILSSKKLLLSDSGFYLCAWSVRKVNQPQHFGDGTRLSIL.

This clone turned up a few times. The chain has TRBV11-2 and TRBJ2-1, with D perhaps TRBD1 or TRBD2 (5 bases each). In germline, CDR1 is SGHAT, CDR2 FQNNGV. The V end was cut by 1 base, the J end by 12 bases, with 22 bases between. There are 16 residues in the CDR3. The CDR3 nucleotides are TGTGCCAGCAGCTTAGGGCCGCTAGCTATTCCCACAGGGCAGTTCTTC. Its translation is CASSLGPLAIPTGQFF.

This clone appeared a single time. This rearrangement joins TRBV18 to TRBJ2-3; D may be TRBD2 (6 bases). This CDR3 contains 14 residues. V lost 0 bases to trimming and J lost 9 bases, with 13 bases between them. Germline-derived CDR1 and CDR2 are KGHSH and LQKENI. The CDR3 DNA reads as TGTGCCAGCTCACCACCGAACCATCGGGGGACGCAGTATTTT. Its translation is CASSPPNHRGTQYF.

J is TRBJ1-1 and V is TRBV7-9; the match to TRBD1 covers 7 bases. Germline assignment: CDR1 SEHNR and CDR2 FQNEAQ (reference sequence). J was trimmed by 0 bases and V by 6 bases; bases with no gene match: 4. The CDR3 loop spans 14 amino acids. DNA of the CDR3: TGTGCCAGCAGTCTCGGACAGGTGAACACTGAAGCTTTCTTT. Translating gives CASSLGQVNTEAFF.

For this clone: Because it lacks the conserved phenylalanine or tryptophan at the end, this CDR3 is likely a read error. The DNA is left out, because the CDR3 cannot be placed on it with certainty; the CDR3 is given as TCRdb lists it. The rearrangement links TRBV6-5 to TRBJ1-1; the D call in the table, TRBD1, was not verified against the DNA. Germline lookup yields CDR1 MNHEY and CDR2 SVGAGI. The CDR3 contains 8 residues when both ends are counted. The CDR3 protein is CASSRGVR.

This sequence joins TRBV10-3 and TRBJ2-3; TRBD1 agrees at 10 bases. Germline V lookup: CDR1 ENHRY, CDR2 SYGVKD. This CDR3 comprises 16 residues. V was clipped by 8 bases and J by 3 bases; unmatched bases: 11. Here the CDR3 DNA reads TGTGCCATCCGGGACAGGGGTGGGGATGCAACAGATACGCAGTATTTT. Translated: CAIRDRGGDATDTQYF.

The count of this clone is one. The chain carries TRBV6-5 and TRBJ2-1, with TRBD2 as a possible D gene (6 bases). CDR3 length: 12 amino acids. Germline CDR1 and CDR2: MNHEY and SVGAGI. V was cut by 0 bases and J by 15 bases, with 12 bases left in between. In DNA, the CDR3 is TGTGCCAGCAGTTACTCGGGGGGTTGGGTGTTCTTC. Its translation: CASSYSGGWVFF.

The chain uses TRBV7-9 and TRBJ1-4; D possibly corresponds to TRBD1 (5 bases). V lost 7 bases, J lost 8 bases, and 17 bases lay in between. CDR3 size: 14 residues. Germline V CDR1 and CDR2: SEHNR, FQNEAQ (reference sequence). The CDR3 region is CASISQGSREKLFF. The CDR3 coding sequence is TGTGCCAGCATCTCTCAGGGTTCTCGAGAAAAACTGTTTTTT.

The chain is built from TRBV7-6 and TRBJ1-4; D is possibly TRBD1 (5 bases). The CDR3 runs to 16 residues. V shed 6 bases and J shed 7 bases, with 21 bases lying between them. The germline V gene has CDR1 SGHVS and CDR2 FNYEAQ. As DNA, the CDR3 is TGTGCCAGCAGTCAATATGGGGGGTCGGCCCTTGAAAAACTGTTTTTT. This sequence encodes CASSQYGGSALEKLFF.

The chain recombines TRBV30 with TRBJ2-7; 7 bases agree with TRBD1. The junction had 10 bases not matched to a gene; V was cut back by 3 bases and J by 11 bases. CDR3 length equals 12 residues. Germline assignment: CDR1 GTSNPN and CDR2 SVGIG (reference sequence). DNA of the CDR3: TGTGCCTGGAGCGACCCCGGGACAGTTAAGTACTTC. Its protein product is CAWSDPGTVKYF.